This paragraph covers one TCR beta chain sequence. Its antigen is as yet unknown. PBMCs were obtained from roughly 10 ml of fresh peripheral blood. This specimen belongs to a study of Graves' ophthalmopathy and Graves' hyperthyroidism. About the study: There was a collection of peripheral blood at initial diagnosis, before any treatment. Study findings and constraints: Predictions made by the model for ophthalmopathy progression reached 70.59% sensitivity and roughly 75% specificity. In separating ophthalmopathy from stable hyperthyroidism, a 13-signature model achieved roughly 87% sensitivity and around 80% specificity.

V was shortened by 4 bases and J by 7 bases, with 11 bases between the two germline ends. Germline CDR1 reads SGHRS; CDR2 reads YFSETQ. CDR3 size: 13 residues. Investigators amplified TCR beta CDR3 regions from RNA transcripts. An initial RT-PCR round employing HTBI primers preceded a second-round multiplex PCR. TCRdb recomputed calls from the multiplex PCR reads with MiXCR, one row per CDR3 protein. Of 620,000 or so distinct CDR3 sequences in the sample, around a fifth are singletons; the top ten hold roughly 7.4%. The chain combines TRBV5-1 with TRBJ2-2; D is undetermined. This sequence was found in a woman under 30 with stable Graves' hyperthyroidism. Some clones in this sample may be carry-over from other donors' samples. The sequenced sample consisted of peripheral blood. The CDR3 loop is CASSPMLGGELFF. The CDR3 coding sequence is TGCGCCAGCAGCCCGATGCTGGGCGGGGAGCTGTTTTTT.